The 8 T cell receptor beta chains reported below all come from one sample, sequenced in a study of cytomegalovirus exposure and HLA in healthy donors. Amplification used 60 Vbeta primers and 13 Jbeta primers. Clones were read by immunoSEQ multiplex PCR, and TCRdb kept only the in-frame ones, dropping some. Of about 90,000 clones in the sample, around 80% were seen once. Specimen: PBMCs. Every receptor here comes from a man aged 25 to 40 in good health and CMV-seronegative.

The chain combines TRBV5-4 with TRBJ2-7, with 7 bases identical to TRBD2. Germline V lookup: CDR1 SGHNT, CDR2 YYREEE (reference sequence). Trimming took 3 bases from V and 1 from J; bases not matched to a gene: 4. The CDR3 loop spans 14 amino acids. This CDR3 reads CASSSQAGSYEQYF. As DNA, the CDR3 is TGTGCCAGCAGCTCCCAAGCGGGGTCCTACGAGCAGTACTTC.

The CDR3 bases are TGTGCCAGCAGCTTAGGCGGGGGGATTTTTGAGCAGTTCTTC. As protein: CASSLGGGIFEQFF. The rearrangement joins TRBV7-9 to TRBJ2-1, with 8 bases lining up with TRBD2. J was trimmed by 9 bases and V by 1 base; bases with no gene match: 5. The germline V gene encodes CDR1 SEHNR and CDR2 FQNEAQ (reference sequence). The CDR3 extends over 14 amino acids.

The CDR3 DNA is TGCGCCAGCTCTAGACTGGGACAGGCAATGTACGAGCAGTACTTC. Translated, it gives CASSRLGQAMYEQYF. This sequence joins TRBV5-1 and TRBJ2-7; 8 positions agree with TRBD1. Germline V gene data show CDR1 as SGHRS and CDR2 as YFSETQ. With V trimmed by 7 bases and J by 4 bases, 13 bases remained unmatched. The CDR3 is 15 amino acids.

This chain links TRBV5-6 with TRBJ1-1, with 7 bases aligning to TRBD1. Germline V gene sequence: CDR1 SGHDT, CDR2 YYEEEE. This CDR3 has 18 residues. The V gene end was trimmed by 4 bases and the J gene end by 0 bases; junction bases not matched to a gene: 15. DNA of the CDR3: TGTGCCAGCAGCATAGACAGGGACCCCGCTTTTATGAACACTGAAGCTTTCTTT. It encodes CASSIDRDPAFMNTEAFF. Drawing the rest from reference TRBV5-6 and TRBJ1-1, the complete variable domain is DAGVTQSPTHLIKTRGQQVTLRCSPKSGHDTVSWYQQALGQGPQFIFQYYEEEERQRGNFPDRFSGHQFPNYSSELNVNALLLGDSALYLCASSIDRDPAFMNTEAFFGQGTRLTVV.

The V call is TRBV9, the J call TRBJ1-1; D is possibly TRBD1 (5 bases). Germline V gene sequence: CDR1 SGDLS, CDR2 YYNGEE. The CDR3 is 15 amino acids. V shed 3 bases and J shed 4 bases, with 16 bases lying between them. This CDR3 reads CASSEFRGVGTEAFF. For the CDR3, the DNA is TGTGCCAGCAGCGAATTTCGGGGGGTGGGCACTGAAGCTTTCTTT.

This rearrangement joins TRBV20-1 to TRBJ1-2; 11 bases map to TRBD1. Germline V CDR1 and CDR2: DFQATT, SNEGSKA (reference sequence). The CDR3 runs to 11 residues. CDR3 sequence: CGGQGAGGYTF. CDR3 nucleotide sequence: TGCGGAGGACAGGGGGCCGGCGGCTACACCTTC.

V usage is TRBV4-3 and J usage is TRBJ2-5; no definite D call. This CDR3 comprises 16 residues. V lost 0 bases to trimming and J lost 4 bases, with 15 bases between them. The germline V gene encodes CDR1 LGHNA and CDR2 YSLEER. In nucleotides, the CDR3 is TGCGCCAGCAGCCAAGAACCGGCACTCCAGGTAGAGACCCAGTACTTC. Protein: CASSQEPALQVETQYF.

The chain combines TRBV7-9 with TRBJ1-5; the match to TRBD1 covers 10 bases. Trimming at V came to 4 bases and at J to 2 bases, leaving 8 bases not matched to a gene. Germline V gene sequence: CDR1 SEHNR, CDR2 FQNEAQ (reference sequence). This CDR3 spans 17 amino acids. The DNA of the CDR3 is TGTGCCAGCAGCTCATGGACAGGGGGGTTCGGCAATCAGCCCCAGCATTTT. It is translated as CASSSWTGGFGNQPQHF.